Described below is a single T cell receptor (beta chain) sequence and its context. The germline gives CDR1 SSHAT, CDR2 FNYEAQ (reference sequence). The V gene end was trimmed by 2 bases and the J gene end by 4 bases; junction bases not matched to a gene: 7. The CDR3 is 17 amino acids. Original analysis: Scientists estimated how many nucleated cells there were by amplifying reference gene primers. The data were produced by immunoSEQ multiplex PCR, yet TCRdb's version contains in-frame clones alone and is incomplete. V and J calls and clone size follow that table, whereas D and trimming were derived from the DNA. The sample shows around 270,000 clones, approximately 90% of them seen only once. The sample belongs to a study of blood T cell repertoires in COVID-19. Study context: Acute and convalescent COVID-19 samples came from the United States, Italy and Spain. Sources were T cells, B-cell-depleted T cells, or PBMCs; the material itself was cDNA or gDNA.

This receptor was identified in a man between 35 and 55 years old with acute or convalescent COVID-19. The sample taken for sequencing was peripheral blood. The chain recombines TRBV7-7 with TRBJ2-2; 10 positions agree with TRBD1. The CDR3 DNA is TGTGCCAGCAGCTTAAACCCCGGGACAGGGGCCACCGGGGAGCTGTTTTTT. This encodes CASSLNPGTGATGELFF.